Listed below are T cell receptor beta chains from one sample, sequenced in a study of cytomegalovirus exposure and HLA in healthy donors. TCRdb's table, derived via immunoSEQ multiplex PCR, lists solely in-frame clones and lacks some. The sample carries roughly 140,000 clones, about 88% recorded once. The sequencing sample was made of PBMCs. The receptors originated from a man aged 18 to 35 in good health and CMV-seropositive. The CDR3 runs from the conserved cysteine through the conserved F or W. D genes are given only for firm matches. Clone size is not always given. Where it is, it says once, few, many or a class for expanded clones.

j_call v_call d_call clone_size cdr3_length cdr3_aa cdr3_nt
TRBJ2-2 TRBV15 . . 14 CATSKEGSSGELFF TGTGCCACCAGCAAAGAGGGGAGTAGCGGGGAGCTGTTTTTT
TRBJ1-4 TRBV2 TRBD1 . 17 CATLGDREASTNEKLFF TGTGCCACCCTTGGGGACAGGGAGGCTTCAACTAATGAAAAACTGTTTTTT
TRBJ1-3 TRBV27 . . 16 CASSLGYGLSGNTIYF TGTGCCAGCAGTTTAGGCTATGGGCTCTCTGGAAACACCATATATTTT
TRBJ2-3 TRBV5-1 . . 14 CASSPDLTKYESSF TGCGCCAGCAGCCCCGACCTGACTAAGTATGAATCTAGCTTT
TRBJ2-7 TRBV7-6 . . 17 CASSSPFKAGNSYEQYF TGTGCCAGCAGCTCCCCTTTCAAGGCAGGGAATTCCTACGAGCAGTACTTC
TRBJ2-1 TRBV14 . . 16 CASSQLSRGSYNEQFF TGTGCCAGCAGCCAACTCAGCCGAGGGTCCTACAATGAGCAGTTCTTC
TRBJ1-1 TRBV6-5 . . 13 CASTPLNNTEAFF TGTGCCAGCACCCCCTTAAATAACACTGAAGCTTTCTTT
TRBJ1-5 TRBV30 . many 14 CAWSRGYSNQPQHF TGTGCCTGGAGTCGGGGATATAGCAATCAGCCCCAGCATTTT
TRBJ2-7 TRBV27 TRBD1 once 14 CATSLGTGSYEQYF TGTGCCACAAGTCTCGGGACAGGGTCCTACGAGCAGTACTTC
TRBJ2-7 TRBV7-2 . . 12 CASSLAVYEQYF TGTGCCAGCAGCTTGGCAGTTTACGAGCAGTACTTC
TRBJ2-7 TRBV19 . . 15 CASSVGQPGSYEQYF TGTGCCAGTAGTGTTGGACAGCCGGGCTCCTACGAGCAGTACTTC
TRBJ2-5 TRBV11-2 . . 12 CASSNTPWTQYF TGTGCCAGCAGCAATACACCGTGGACCCAGTACTTC
TRBJ2-5 TRBV5-1 . . 13 CASSLGQKETQYF TGCGCCAGCAGCCTCGGACAGAAAGAGACCCAGTACTTC
TRBJ1-5 TRBV19 . . 14 CASRRNYDNQPQHF TGTGCCAGTAGGCGAAACTACGACAATCAGCCCCAGCATTTT
TRBJ2-7 TRBV30 . . 14 CAWSAEVPGYEQYF TGTGCCTGGAGTGCTGAAGTCCCAGGCTACGAGCAGTACTTC
TRBJ2-2 TRBV12-5 TRBD1 . 16 CASGRGQGAVTGELFF TGTGCTAGTGGCCGGGGACAGGGGGCCGTCACCGGGGAGCTGTTTTTT
TRBJ1-5 TRBV30 TRBD1 few 15 CAWSVQGGSHQPQHF TGTGCCTGGAGTGTACAGGGGGGTTCCCATCAGCCCCAGCATTTT
TRBJ2-2 TRBV27 . . 17 CASSLSGGPTGSGELFF TGTGCCAGCAGTTTATCCGGGGGACCAACGGGATCCGGGGAGCTGTTTTTT
TRBJ2-7 TRBV13 . once 15 CASSSSDSPTYEQYF TGTGCCAGCAGCTCAAGCGACAGTCCCACCTACGAGCAGTACTTC
TRBJ2-7 TRBV5-4 TRBD2 . 14 CASSSGLAENKQYF TGTGCCAGCAGCTCGGGACTAGCGGAAAACAAGCAGTACTTC
TRBJ2-1 TRBV11-3 TRBD1 . 16 CASSTNRGRVYNEQFF TGTGCCAGCAGCACAAACAGGGGGCGAGTCTACAATGAGCAGTTCTTC
TRBJ2-3 TRBV7-9 TRBD2 once 17 CASSSGLAGGSTDTQYF TGTGCCAGCAGCTCGGGACTAGCGGGGGGTAGCACAGATACGCAGTATTTT
TRBJ2-1 TRBV19 . . 13 CASSIPGINEQFF TGTGCCAGTAGTATTCCAGGGATCAATGAGCAGTTCTTC
TRBJ2-3 TRBV6-6 TRBD1 . 14 CASSTRQGGDTQYF TGTGCCAGCAGCACAAGACAGGGGGGAGATACGCAGTATTTT
TRBJ2-1 TRBV30 TRBD2 few 15 CAWVPGLAPYNEQFF TGTGCCTGGGTCCCGGGACTAGCTCCCTACAATGAGCAGTTCTTC
TRBJ1-2 TRBV6-6 TRBD1 . 12 CASMPGGYGYTF TGTGCCAGCATGCCAGGGGGGTATGGCTACACCTTC
TRBJ2-3 TRBV6-1 TRBD2 . 15 CASTKLAGGGDTQYF TGTGCCAGCACGAAACTAGCGGGAGGCGGAGATACGCAGTATTTT
TRBJ2-3 TRBV13 TRBD1 . 15 CASSPGQGKADTQYF TGTGCCAGCAGCCCCGGACAGGGAAAGGCAGATACGCAGTATTTT
TRBJ1-6 TRBV28 . . 17 CASSQTVGAGSNSPLHF TGTGCCAGCAGTCAAACCGTGGGGGCAGGGAGTAATTCACCCCTCCACTTT
TRBJ2-3 TRBV9 TRBD1 . 17 CASSAPGQGRGTDTQYF TGTGCCAGCAGCGCCCCGGGACAGGGACGGGGCACAGATACGCAGTATTTT
TRBJ2-3 TRBV12-5 . . 12 CASGFKSDTQYF TGTGCTAGTGGTTTCAAATCAGATACGCAGTATTTT
TRBJ1-2 TRBV5-1 . . 14 CASSLEGGGYGYTF TGCGCCAGCAGCTTGGAGGGAGGTGGCTATGGCTACACCTTC
TRBJ1-2 TRBV5-5 . . 13 CASSLVAVDGYTF TGTGCCAGCAGCTTGGTGGCAGTCGATGGCTACACCTTC
TRBJ1-3 TRBV9 . . 15 CASSPTGNSGNTIYF TGTGCCAGCAGCCCAACAGGGAACTCTGGAAACACCATATATTTT
TRBJ2-3 TRBV5-1 TRBD1 once 13 CATRQGSTDTQYF TGCGCCACCCGACAGGGGAGCACAGATACGCAGTATTTT
TRBJ1-4 TRBV30 . . 12 CAWSVAPGHRFF TGTGCCTGGAGTGTGGCACCGGGACACCGGTTTTTT
TRBJ2-1 TRBV28 . . 11 CASTGFSKQFF TGTGCCAGCACAGGGTTCTCGAAGCAGTTCTTC
TRBJ2-3 TRBV18 . . 16 CASSPKGGVATDTQYF TGTGCCAGCTCACCAAAGGGGGGGGTCGCCACAGATACGCAGTATTTT
TRBJ2-7 TRBV29-1 TRBD2 few 15 CSVAFRGRGSYEQYF TGCAGCGTTGCGTTTCGAGGGAGGGGCTCCTACGAGCAGTACTTC
TRBJ2-2 TRBV7-2 TRBD1 . 18 CASSLFVGTARATGELFF TGTGCCAGCAGCTTATTTGTAGGGACAGCCAGGGCCACCGGGGAGCTGTTTTTT
TRBJ2-7 TRBV2 . . 14 CASSTGHLPYEQYF TGTGCCAGCAGCACGGGACACCTCCCCTACGAGCAGTACTTC
TRBJ1-2 TRBV30 . . 13 CAWSVGGHYGYTF TGTGCCTGGAGTGTCGGGGGTCACTATGGCTACACCTTC
TRBJ2-2 TRBV6-1 . . 13 CASSDRDTGELFF TGTGCCAGCAGTGACAGGGACACCGGGGAGCTGTTTTTT
TRBJ2-3 TRBV6-5 . . 15 CASSYSRGKRDTQYF TGTGCCAGCAGTTATTCGCGGGGTAAGCGGGATACGCAGTATTTT
TRBJ2-1 TRBV6-4 TRBD2 . 15 CASSDSSGSYNEQFF TGTGCCAGCAGTGACTCTAGCGGGAGTTACAATGAGCAGTTCTTC
TRBJ2-1 TRBV27 . . 13 CASSARLPAEQFF TGTGCCAGCAGTGCCAGACTCCCGGCTGAGCAGTTCTTC
TRBJ1-3 TRBV11-2 . . 13 CASRSGTGNTIYF TGTGCCAGCAGATCCGGGACAGGAAACACCATATATTTT
TRBJ2-3 TRBV30 . . 14 CAWSRGITTDTQYF TGTGCCTGGAGTAGGGGGATAACCACAGATACGCAGTATTTT
TRBJ2-7 TRBV5-1 . . 15 CASSPARTVDYEQYF TGCGCCAGCAGCCCCGCCCGGACAGTTGACTACGAGCAGTACTTC
TRBJ2-1 TRBV5-1 TRBD2 . 15 CASSPGGGSYNEQFF TGCGCCAGCAGCCCCGGGGGGGGCTCCTACAATGAGCAGTTCTTC
TRBJ2-7 TRBV4-1 TRBD2 . 19 CASSQRPRDRRGTSYEQYF TGCGCCAGCAGCCAGAGACCTAGAGATCGGCGGGGGACCTCCTACGAGCAGTACTTC
TRBJ2-3 TRBV9 TRBD2 . 16 CASSVELAGDGGTQYF TGTGCCAGCAGCGTAGAACTAGCGGGGGATGGAGGTACGCAGTATTTT
TRBJ2-3 TRBV11-3 TRBD2 . 18 CASSLRLAGGPYTDTQYF TGTGCCAGCAGCTTAAGGCTAGCGGGAGGGCCCTACACAGATACGCAGTATTTT